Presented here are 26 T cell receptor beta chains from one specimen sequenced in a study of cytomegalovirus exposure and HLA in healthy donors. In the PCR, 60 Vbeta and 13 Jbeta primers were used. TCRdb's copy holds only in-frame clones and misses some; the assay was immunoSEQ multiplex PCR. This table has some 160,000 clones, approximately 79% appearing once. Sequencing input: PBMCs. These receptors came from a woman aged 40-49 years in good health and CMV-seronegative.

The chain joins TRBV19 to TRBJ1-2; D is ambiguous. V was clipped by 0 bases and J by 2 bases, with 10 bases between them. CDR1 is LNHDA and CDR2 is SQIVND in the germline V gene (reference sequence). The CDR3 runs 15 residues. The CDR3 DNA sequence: TGTGCCAGTAGTATAGATCTCGACACGAACTATGGCTACACCTTC. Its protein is CASSIDLDTNYGYTF.

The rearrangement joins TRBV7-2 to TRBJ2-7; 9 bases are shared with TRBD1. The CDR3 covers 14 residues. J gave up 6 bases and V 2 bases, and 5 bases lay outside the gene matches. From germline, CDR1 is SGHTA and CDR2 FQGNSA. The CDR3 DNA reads TGTGCCAGCAGCTTAAGGGACAGGGAGGGCGAGCAGTACTTC. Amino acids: CASSLRDREGEQYF.

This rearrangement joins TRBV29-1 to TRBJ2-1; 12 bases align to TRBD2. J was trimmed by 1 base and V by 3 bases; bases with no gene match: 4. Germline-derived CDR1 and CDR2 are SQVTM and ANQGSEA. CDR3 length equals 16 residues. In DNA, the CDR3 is TGCAGCGTTGAGAGGCTAGCGGGAGGGTCCTACAATGAGCAGTTCTTC. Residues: CSVERLAGGSYNEQFF.

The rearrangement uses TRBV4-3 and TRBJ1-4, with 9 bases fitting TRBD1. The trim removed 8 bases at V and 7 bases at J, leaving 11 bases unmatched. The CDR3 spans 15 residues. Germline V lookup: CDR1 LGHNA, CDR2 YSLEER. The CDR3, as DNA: TGCGCCAGCCGGGGGCAGGGACAGGGTGGTGAAAAACTGTTTTTT. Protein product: CASRGQGQGGEKLFF.

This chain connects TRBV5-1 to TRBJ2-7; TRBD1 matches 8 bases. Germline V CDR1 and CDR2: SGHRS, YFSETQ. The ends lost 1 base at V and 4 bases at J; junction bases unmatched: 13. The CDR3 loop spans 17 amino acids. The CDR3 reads CASSLQSVGQGAYEQYF. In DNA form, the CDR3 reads TGCGCCAGCAGCTTGCAATCCGTTGGACAGGGAGCGTACGAGCAGTACTTC.

The DNA for the CDR3 is TGTGCCAGCAGTTTACGCACGGGACTAGCTGCGGAGACCCAGTACTTC. Protein sequence: CASSLRTGLAAETQYF. J is TRBJ2-5 and V is TRBV2; TRBD2 matches 9 bases. The trim removed 5 bases at V and 5 bases at J, leaving 12 bases unmatched. The germline V gene encodes CDR1 SNHLY and CDR2 FYNNEI. The CDR3 has 16 amino acids.

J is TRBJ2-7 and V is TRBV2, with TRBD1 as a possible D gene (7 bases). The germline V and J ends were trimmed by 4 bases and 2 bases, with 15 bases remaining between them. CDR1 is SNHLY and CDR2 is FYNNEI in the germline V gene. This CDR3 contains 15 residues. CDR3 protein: CASSGQGGPTYEQYF. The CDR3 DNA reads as TGTGCCAGCAGTGGCCAGGGGGGCCCCACCTACGAGCAGTACTTC. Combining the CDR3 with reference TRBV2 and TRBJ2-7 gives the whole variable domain EPEVTQTPSHQVTQMGQEVILRCVPISNHLYFYWYRQILGQKVEFLVSFYNNEISEKSEIFDDQFSVERPDGSNFTLKIRSTKLEDSAMYFCASSGQGGPTYEQYFGPGTRLTVT.

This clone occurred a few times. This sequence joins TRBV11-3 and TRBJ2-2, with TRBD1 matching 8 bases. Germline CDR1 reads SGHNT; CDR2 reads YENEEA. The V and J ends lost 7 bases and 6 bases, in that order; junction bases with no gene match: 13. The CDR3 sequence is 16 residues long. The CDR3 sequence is CASNSRRQGRSGELFF. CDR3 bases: TGTGCCAGCAATAGCCGCCGACAGGGGAGATCCGGGGAGCTGTTTTTT.

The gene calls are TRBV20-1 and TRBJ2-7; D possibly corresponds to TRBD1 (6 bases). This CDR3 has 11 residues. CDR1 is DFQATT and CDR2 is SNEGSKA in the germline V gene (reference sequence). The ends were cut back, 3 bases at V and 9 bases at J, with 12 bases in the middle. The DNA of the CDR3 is TGCAGTGCTAGTCTCCGAGGGGGGCAGTACTTC. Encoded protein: CSASLRGGQYF.

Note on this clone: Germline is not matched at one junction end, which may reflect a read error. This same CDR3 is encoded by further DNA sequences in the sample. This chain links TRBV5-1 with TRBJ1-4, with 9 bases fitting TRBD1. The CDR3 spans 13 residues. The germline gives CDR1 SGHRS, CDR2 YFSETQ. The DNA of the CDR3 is TGCGCCAGCTCCTGGACAGGGGATGAGAAACTGTTTTTT. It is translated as CASSWTGDEKLFF.

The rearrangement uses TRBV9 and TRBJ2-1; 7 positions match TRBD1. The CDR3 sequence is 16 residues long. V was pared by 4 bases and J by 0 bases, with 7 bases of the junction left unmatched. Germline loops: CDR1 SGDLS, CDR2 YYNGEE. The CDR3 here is CASSPRQGSSYNEQFF. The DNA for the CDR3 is TGTGCCAGCAGCCCCCGACAGGGCAGCTCCTACAATGAGCAGTTCTTC.

CDR3 protein: CASSVQESHYEQYF. The DNA for the CDR3 is TGTGCCAGCAGCGTACAGGAATCTCACTACGAGCAGTACTTC. The chain employs TRBV9 and TRBJ2-7, with D unresolved. Per germline, CDR1 SGDLS and CDR2 YYNGEE. The CDR3 has 14 amino acids. With 1 base removed from V and 3 bases from J, the gap between germline ends came to 11 bases. Supplemented by reference TRBV9 and TRBJ2-7, the full variable domain reads DSGVTQTPKHLITATGQRVTLRCSPRSGDLSVYWYQQSLDQGLQFLIQYYNGEERAKGNILERFSAQQFPDLHSELNLSSLELGDSALYFCASSVQESHYEQYFGPGTRLTVT.

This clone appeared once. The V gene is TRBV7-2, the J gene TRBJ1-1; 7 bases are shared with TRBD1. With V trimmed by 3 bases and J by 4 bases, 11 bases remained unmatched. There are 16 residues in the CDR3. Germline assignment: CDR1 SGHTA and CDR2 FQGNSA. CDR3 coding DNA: TGTGCCAGCAGCTTCCACCCCACAGGGGCTGGCACTGAAGCTTTCTTT. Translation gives CASSFHPTGAGTEAFF.

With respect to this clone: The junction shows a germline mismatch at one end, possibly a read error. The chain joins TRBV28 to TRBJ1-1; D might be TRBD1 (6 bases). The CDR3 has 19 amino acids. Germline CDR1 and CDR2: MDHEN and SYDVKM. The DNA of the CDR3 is TGTGCCAGCAGTTTCAGGTTATCAGGGGCCGACAAACCGAACGCTGAAGCTTTCTTT. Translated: CASSFRLSGADKPNAEAFF.

CDR3 protein: CASSLETGGYTF. The CDR3 DNA is TGTGCCAGCAGTTTGGAGACAGGGGGCTACACCTTC. This sequence joins TRBV7-8 and TRBJ1-2; TRBD1 matches at 7 bases. Losses at the gene ends were 6 bases for V and 8 bases for J; bases not matched to a gene: 6. The CDR3 sequence is 12 residues long. Germline CDR1 reads SGHVS; CDR2 reads FQNEAQ.

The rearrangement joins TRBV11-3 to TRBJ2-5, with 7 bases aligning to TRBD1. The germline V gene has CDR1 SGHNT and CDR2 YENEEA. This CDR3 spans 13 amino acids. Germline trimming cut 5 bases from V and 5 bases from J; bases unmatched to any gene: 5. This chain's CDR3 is CASSDRDSETQYF. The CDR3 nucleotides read TGTGCCAGCAGCGACCGGGACAGCGAGACCCAGTACTTC.

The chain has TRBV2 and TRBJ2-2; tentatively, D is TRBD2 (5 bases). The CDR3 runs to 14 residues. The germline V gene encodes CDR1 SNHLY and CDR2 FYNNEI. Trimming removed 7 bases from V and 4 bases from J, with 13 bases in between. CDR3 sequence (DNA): TGTGCCAGCACTCTGAGGGAAGGCACCGGGGAGCTGTTTTTT. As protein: CASTLREGTGELFF.

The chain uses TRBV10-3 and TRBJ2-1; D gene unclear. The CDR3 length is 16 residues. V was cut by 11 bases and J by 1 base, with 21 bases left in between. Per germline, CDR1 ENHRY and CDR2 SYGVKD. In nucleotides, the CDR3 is TGTGCCCCCTTCCCCGGCAGGCAAGATTCCTACAATGAGCAGTTCTTC. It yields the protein CAPFPGRQDSYNEQFF.

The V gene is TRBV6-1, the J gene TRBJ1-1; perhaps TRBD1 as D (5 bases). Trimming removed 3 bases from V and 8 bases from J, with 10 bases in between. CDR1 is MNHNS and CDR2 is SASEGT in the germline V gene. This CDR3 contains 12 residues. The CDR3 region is CASSDRGSEAFF. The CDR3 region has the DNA TGTGCCAGCAGTGATAGGGGATCCGAAGCTTTCTTT.

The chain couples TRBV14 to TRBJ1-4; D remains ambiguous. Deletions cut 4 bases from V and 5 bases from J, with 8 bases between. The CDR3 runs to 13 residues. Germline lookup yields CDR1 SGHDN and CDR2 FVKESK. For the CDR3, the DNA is TGTGCCAGCAGCCCGGGTTGGAATGAAAAACTGTTTTTT. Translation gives CASSPGWNEKLFF.

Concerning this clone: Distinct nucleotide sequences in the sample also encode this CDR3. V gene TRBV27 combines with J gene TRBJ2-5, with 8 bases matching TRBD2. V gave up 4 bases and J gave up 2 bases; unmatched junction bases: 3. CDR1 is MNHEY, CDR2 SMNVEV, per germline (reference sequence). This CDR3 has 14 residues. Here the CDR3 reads CASSSLAGQETQYF. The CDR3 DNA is TGTGCCAGCAGTTCCTTAGCGGGACAAGAGACCCAGTACTTC.

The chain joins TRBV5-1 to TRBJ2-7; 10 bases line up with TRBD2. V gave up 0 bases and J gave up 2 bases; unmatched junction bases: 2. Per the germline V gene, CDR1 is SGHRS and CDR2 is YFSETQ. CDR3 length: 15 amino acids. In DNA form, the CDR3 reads TGCGCCAGCAGCTTGGATACTAGCGGGACCTACGAGCAGTACTTC. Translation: CASSLDTSGTYEQYF.

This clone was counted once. The chain's CDR3 is CAWSVRGEYPYEQYF. CDR3 bases: TGTGCCTGGAGTGTAAGGGGCGAGTATCCCTACGAGCAGTACTTC. The chain is built from TRBV30 and TRBJ2-7; perhaps TRBD1 as D (5 bases). V gave up 0 bases and J gave up 2 bases, with 14 bases separating them. This CDR3 comprises 15 residues. Germline lookup yields CDR1 GTSNPN and CDR2 SVGIG (reference sequence).

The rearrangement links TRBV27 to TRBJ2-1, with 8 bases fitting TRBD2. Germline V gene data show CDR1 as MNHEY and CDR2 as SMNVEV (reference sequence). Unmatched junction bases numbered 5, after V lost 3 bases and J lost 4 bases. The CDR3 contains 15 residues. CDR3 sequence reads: CASSFGTSQYNEQFF. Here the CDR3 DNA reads TGTGCCAGCAGTTTCGGGACTAGTCAGTACAATGAGCAGTTCTTC.

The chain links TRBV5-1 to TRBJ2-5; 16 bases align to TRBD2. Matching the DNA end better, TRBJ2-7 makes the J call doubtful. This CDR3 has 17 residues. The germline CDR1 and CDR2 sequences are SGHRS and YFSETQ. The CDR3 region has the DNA TGCGCCAGCAGCGGGGGACTAGCGGGAGGGCCCTCCTACGAGCAGTACTTC. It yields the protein CASSGGLAGGPSYEQYF.

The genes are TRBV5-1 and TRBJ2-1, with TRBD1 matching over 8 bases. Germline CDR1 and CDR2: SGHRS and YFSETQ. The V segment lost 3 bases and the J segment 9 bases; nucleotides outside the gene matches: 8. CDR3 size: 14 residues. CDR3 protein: CASSYKQGGGEQFF. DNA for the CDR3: TGCGCCAGCAGCTATAAACAGGGGGGAGGTGAGCAGTTCTTC.